A selection of T cell receptor beta chains follows, all from one sample in a study of CXCR3-negative and CXCR3-positive naive CD8 T cells. TCRdb re-analyzed the 5' RACE reads; it lists each CDR3 protein once, without DNA. This sample carries approximately 100,000 distinct CDR3 sequences, with 0.95% to 1.4% going to the ten biggest clones. Sequencing used naive CXCR3+ CD8+ T cells from blood. The receptor set was obtained from a human donor in good health. Some clones in this sample may be carry-over from other donors' samples. CDR3s include the opening cysteine and the closing phenylalanine or tryptophan.

cdr3_aa: CASSEDGYYEQYF; v_call: TRBV6-1; cdr3_length: 13; j_call: TRBJ2-7
cdr3_aa: CASARSGGAFHERYF; v_call: TRBV7-3; cdr3_length: 15; j_call: TRBJ2-7
cdr3_aa: CASSQVRRGMDTEAFF; v_call: TRBV5-1; cdr3_length: 16; j_call: TRBJ1-1
cdr3_aa: CSVEDHRGTGLDNEQFF; v_call: TRBV29-1; cdr3_length: 17; j_call: TRBJ2-1
cdr3_aa: CASSLVLTGELFF; v_call: TRBV5-1; cdr3_length: 13; j_call: TRBJ2-2
cdr3_aa: CASSVGPTLIYEQYF; v_call: TRBV9; cdr3_length: 15; j_call: TRBJ2-7
cdr3_aa: CASSSPGQGNNEQFF; v_call: TRBV7-9; cdr3_length: 15; j_call: TRBJ2-1
cdr3_aa: CSVEWSDSYNEQFF; v_call: TRBV29-1; cdr3_length: 14; j_call: TRBJ2-1
cdr3_aa: CASSYAAGPPYEQYF; v_call: TRBV6-2/TRBV6-3; cdr3_length: 15; j_call: TRBJ2-7
cdr3_aa: CASSVTGTFNEQFF; v_call: TRBV9; cdr3_length: 14; j_call: TRBJ2-1
cdr3_aa: CASRSTWTASSYEQYF; v_call: TRBV7-7; cdr3_length: 16; j_call: TRBJ2-7
cdr3_aa: CASSLAPTDTYNEQFF; v_call: TRBV7-9; cdr3_length: 16; j_call: TRBJ2-1
cdr3_aa: CASSLMGATEAFF; v_call: TRBV7-9; cdr3_length: 13; j_call: TRBJ1-1
cdr3_aa: CSVEGQRSYEQYF; v_call: TRBV29-1; cdr3_length: 13; j_call: TRBJ2-7
cdr3_aa: CSGGDREIEQFF; v_call: TRBV29-1; cdr3_length: 12; j_call: TRBJ2-1
cdr3_aa: CASSLGTGNNEQYF; v_call: TRBV7-6; cdr3_length: 14; j_call: TRBJ2-7
cdr3_aa: CASSLPGQGETQYF; v_call: TRBV2; cdr3_length: 14; j_call: TRBJ2-5
cdr3_aa: CASSNRVRGTDTQYF; v_call: TRBV7-9; cdr3_length: 15; j_call: TRBJ2-3
cdr3_aa: CASSFSGTGYGYTF; v_call: TRBV5-1; cdr3_length: 14; j_call: TRBJ1-2
cdr3_aa: CASSETSPYEQYF; v_call: TRBV27; cdr3_length: 13; j_call: TRBJ2-7
cdr3_aa: CASSGALFNGGGGPNEQFF; v_call: TRBV25-1; cdr3_length: 19; j_call: TRBJ2-1
cdr3_aa: CAWSTGVPGETQYF; v_call: TRBV30; cdr3_length: 14; j_call: TRBJ2-5
cdr3_aa: CASSRDGHNQPQHF; v_call: TRBV6-2/TRBV6-3; cdr3_length: 14; j_call: TRBJ1-5
cdr3_aa: CSVADSLYNEQFF; v_call: TRBV29-1; cdr3_length: 13; j_call: TRBJ2-1
cdr3_aa: CASTHSRMNTEAFF; v_call: TRBV28; cdr3_length: 14; j_call: TRBJ1-1
cdr3_aa: CASSETGGLYEQYF; v_call: TRBV7-3; cdr3_length: 14; j_call: TRBJ2-7
cdr3_aa: CASSLPGTGYTGELFF; v_call: TRBV12-3/TRBV12-4; cdr3_length: 16; j_call: TRBJ2-2